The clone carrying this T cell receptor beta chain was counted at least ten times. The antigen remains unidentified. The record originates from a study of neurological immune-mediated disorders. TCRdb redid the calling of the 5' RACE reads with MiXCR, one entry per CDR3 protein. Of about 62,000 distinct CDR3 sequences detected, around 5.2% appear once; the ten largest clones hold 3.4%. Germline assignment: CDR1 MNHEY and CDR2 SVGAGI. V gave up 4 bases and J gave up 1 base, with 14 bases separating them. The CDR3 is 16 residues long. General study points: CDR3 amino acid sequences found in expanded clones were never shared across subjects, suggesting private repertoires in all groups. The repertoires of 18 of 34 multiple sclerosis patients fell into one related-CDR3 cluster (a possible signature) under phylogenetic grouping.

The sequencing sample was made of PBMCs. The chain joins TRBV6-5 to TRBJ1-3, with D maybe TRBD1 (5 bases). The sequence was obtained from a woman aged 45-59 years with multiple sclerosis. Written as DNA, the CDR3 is TGTGCCAGCAGTTCGCCCCGGGACGGATCTGGAAACACCATATATTTT. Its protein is CASSSPRDGSGNTIYF.